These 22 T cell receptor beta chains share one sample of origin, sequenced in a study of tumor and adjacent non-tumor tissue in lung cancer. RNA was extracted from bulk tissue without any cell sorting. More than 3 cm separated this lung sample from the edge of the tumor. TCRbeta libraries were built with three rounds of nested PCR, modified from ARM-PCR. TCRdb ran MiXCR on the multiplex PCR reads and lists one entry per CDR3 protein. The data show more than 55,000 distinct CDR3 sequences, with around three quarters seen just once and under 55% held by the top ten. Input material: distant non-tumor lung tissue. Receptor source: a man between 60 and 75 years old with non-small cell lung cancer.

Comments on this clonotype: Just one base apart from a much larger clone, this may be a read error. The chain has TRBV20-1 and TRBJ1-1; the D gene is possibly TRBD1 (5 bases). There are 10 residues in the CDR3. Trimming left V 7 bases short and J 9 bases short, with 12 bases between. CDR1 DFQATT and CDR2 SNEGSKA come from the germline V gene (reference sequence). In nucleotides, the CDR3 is TGCAGTGGAGATGACAGAAAAGCTTTCTTT. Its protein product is CSGDDRKAFF.

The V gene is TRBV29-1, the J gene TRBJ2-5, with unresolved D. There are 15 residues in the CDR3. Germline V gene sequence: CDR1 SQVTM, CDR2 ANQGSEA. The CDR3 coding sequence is TGCAGGGTCGAAGAAGGTTGGGCAGATCGGGAGACCCAGTACTTC. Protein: CRVEEGWADRETQYF.

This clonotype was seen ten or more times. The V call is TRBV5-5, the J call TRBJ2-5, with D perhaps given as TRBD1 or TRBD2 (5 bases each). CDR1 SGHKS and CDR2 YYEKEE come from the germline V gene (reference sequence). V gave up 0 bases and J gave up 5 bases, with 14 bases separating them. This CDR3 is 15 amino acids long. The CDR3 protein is CASSLAGTAKETQYF. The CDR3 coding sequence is TGTGCCAGCAGCTTGGCCGGGACCGCTAAGGAGACCCAGTACTTC.

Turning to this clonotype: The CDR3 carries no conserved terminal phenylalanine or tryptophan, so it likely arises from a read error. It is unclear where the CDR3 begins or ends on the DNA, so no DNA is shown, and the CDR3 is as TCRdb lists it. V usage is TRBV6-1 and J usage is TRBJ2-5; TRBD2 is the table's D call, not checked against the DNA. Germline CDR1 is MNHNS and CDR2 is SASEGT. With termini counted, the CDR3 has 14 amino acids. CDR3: CASSLGTSRETRYS.

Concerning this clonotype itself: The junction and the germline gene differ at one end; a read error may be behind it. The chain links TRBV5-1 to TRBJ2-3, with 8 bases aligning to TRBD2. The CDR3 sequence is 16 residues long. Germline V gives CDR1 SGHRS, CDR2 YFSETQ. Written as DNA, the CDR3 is TGCGCCAGTAGCTTTAGCGGGACCCGGTTCACAGGTACGCAGTATTTT. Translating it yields CASSFSGTRFTGTQYF.

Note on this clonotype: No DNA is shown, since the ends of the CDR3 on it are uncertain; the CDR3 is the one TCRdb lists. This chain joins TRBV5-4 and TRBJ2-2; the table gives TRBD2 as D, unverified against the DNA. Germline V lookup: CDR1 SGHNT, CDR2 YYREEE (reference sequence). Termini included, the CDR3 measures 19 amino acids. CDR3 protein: CASSIGVGGGTAGAWELFF.

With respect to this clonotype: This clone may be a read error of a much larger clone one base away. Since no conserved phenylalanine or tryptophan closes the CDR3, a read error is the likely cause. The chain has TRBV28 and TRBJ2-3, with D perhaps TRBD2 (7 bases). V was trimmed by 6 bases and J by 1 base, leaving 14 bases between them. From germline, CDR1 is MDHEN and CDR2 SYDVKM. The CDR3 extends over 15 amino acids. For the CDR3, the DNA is TGTGCCAGCAGGGGGGCGGGGGCAGGCACAGATACGCAGTATCTT. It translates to CASRGAGAGTDTQYL.

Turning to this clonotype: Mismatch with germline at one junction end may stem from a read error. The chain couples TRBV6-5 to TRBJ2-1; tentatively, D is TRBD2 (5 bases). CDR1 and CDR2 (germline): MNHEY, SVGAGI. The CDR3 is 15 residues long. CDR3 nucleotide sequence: TGTGCCAGCAGTCACTCGAGGCGCAGCGGCAATGAGCAGTTATTC. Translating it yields CASSHSRRSGNEQLF.

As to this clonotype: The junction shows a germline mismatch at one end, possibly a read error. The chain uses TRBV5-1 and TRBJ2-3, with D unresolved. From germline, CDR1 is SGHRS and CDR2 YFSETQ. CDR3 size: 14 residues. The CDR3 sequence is CPSSLTEGPDTQYF. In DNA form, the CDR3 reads TGCCCCAGCAGCTTAACGGAAGGGCCAGATACACAGTATTTT.

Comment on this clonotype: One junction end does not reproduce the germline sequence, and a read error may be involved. The CDR3 loop reads CVSSQDSGTNTGELFF. The CDR3 DNA reads as TGTGTCAGCAGCCAAGATAGCGGAACGAACACCGGGGAGCTGTTTTTT. This sequence joins TRBV4-2 and TRBJ2-2, with D possibly matching TRBD2 (6 bases). Germline CDR1 and CDR2: LGHNA and YNFKEQ. This CDR3 is 16 amino acids long.

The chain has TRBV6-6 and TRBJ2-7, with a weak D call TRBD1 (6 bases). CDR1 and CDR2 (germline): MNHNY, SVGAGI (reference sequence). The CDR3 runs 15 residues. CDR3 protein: CISSSGNPGVYEQYF. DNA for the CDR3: TGTATCAGCAGTTCCGGTAACCCAGGGGTCTACGAGCAGTACTTC.

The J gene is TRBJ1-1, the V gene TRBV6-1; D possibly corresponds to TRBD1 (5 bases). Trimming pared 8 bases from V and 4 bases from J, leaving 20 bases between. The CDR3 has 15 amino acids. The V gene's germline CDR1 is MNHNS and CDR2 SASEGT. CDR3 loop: CASALHFPGSTEAFF. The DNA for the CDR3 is TGTGCCAGCGCCCTTCATTTCCCAGGGTCCACTGAAGCTTTCTTT.

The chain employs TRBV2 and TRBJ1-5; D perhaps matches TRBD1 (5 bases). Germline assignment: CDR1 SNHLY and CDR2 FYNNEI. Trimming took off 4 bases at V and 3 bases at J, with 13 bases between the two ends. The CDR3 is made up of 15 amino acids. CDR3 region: CASSGRGRINQPQHF. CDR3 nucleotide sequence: TGTGCCAGCAGTGGTAGGGGAAGGATCAATCAGCCCCAGCATTTT.

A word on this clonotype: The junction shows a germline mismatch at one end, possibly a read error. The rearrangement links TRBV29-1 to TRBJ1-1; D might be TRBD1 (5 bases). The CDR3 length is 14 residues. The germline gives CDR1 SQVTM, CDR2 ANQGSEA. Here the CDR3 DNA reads TGCATCGTTGGGTCTCGGTCAGGGAGCACTGAAACTTTCTTT. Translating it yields CIVGSRSGSTETFF.

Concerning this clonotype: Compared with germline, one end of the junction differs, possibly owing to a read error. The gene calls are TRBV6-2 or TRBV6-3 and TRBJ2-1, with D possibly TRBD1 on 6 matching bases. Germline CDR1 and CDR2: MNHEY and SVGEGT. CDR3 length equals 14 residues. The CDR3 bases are TGCACCAGCAGTCAACAGGGTTCCTACAATGAGCAGTTCTTC. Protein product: CTSSQQGSYNEQFF.

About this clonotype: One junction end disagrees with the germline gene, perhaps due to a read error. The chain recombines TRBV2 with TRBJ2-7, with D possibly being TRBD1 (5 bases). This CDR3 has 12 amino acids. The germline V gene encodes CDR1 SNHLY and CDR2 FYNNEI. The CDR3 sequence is CDSSQGSYEQYF. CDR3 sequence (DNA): TGTGACAGCAGCCAGGGTTCCTACGAGCAGTATTTC.

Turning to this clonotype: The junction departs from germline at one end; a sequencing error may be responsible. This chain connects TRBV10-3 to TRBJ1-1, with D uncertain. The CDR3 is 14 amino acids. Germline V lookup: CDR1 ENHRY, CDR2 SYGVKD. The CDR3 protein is CTISGIGSNTEAFF. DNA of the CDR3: TGTACCATCAGTGGGATCGGATCGAACACTGAAGCTTTCTTT.

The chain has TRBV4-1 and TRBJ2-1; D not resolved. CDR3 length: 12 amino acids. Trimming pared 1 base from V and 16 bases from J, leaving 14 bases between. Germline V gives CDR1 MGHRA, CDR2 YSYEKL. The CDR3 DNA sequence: TGCGCCAGCAGCCAAGGGTGCAATGAGTACTTCTTC. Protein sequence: CASSQGCNEYFF.

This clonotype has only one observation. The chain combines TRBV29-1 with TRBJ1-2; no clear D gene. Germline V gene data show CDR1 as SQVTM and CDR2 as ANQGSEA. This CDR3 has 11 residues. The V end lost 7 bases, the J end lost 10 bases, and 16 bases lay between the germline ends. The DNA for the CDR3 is TGCAGCGCTAGATTCGAGTCGGACTACACCTTC. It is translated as CSARFESDYTF. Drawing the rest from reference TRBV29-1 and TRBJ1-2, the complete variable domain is SAVISQKPSRDICQRGTSLTIQCQVDSQVTMMFWYRQQPGQSLTLIATANQGSEATYESGFVIDKFPISRPNLTFSTLTVSNMSPEDSSIYLCSARFESDYTFGSGTRLTVV.

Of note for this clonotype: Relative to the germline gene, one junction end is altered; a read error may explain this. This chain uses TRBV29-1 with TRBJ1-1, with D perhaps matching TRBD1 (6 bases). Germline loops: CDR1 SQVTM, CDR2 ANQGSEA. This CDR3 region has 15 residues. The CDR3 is CRVGGGRGVLTETFF. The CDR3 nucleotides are TGCCGCGTTGGAGGAGGTAGGGGGGTTCTCACTGAAACTTTCTTT.

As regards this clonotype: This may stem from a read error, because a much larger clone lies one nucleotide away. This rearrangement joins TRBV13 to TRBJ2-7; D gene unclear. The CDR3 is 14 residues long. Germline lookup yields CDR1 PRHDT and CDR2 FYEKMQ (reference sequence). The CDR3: CASCFVQSSYEQYF. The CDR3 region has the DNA TGTGCCAGCTGCTTCGTTCAAAGCTCCTACGAGCAGTACTTC. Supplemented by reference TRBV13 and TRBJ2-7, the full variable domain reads AAGVIQSPRHLIKEKRETATLKCYPIPRHDTVYWYQQGPGQDPQFLISFYEKMQSDKGSIPDRFSAQQFSDYHSELNMSSLELGDSALYFCASCFVQSSYEQYFGPGTRLTVT.

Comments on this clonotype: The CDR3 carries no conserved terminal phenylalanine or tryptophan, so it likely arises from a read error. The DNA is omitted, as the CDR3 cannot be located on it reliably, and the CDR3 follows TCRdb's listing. The CDR3 protein is CACSPPGQGARDQHL. This rearrangement joins TRBV11-3 to TRBJ2-7; the table calls TRBD1, which could not be checked here. Germline V gene lookup returns CDR1 SGHNT and CDR2 YENEEA. 15 amino acids form the CDR3, both terminal residues included.